This is a list of T cell receptor beta chains from one sample in a study of cytomegalovirus exposure and HLA in healthy donors. Generated by immunoSEQ multiplex PCR, the TCRdb table keeps only in-frame clones and is missing some. The repertoire holds 150,000 to 180,000 clones, with over 65% as singletons. Sequencing input: PBMCs. The receptor source for this set is a woman between 40 and 55 years old in good health and CMV-seronegative. Both conserved end residues are part of each CDR3. The D gene is left open where the match is weak. Only some rows state a clone size, as once, few, many or a class for expanded clones.

length	V	J	D	size	DNA	CDR3
15	TRBV6-4	TRBJ1-6	.	.	TGTGCCAGCAGAAAAGACAGCCTCCCAAATTCACCCCTCCACTTT	CASRKDSLPNSPLHF
14	TRBV6-6	TRBJ1-1	.	.	TGTGCCAGCAGCCAAGGACAGTTGAACACTGAAGCTTTCTTT	CASSQGQLNTEAFF
13	TRBV7-2	TRBJ1-2	.	.	TGTGCCAGCAGCTTGGCGGGAAACTATGGCTACACCTTC	CASSLAGNYGYTF
15	TRBV6-1	TRBJ2-1	TRBD2	.	TGTGCCAGCAGTGAAAGCGGGGGGACCTACAATGAGCAGTTCTTC	CASSESGGTYNEQFF
13	TRBV29-1	TRBJ1-1	.	.	TGCAGCGTCGGAGGAGCGGGGAACACTGAAGCTTTCTTT	CSVGGAGNTEAFF
12	TRBV19	TRBJ2-7	TRBD1	.	TGTGCCAGTAGTCACAGGGGGTACGAGCAGTACTTC	CASSHRGYEQYF
15	TRBV6-5	TRBJ2-7	TRBD2	.	TGTGCCAGCAGTTACGGGACTAGCGGAACCTACGAGCAGTACTTC	CASSYGTSGTYEQYF
15	TRBV28	TRBJ1-2	TRBD1	few	TGTGCCAGCAGAACAGGGGACTGGTCAGACTATGGCTACACCTTC	CASRTGDWSDYGYTF
13	TRBV13	TRBJ1-1	.	once	TGTGCCAGCAGCTTAGAAGGCTTTCGGAGTGCTTTCTTT	CASSLEGFRSAFF
14	TRBV5-4	TRBJ2-5	TRBD2	.	TGTGCCAGCAGCTTAGCGGGGTCGGAGGAGACCCAGTACTTC	CASSLAGSEETQYF
16	TRBV6-4	TRBJ2-1	TRBD2	.	TGTGCCAGCAGTGACCTCTTCACTAGCGGGGGGTACGAGCAGTTCTTC	CASSDLFTSGGYEQFF
12	TRBV10-3	TRBJ2-4	.	.	TGTGCCATCAGTCACCTGGACGGACTCCGCTACTTC	CAISHLDGLRYF
15	TRBV5-4	TRBJ2-5	TRBD2	.	TGTGCCAGCAGACAAGCGGGGGGGCCGAAGGAGACCCAGTACTTC	CASRQAGGPKETQYF
14	TRBV5-1	TRBJ1-2	TRBD1	.	TGCGCCAGCAGTGTTGACAGGGGGTTCGGGGGCTACACCTTC	CASSVDRGFGGYTF
16	TRBV2	TRBJ1-4	.	.	TGTGCCAGCAGTGCCACGGAGCGGGAGACTAATGAAAAACTGTTTTTT	CASSATERETNEKLFF
17	TRBV5-4	TRBJ2-2	.	few	TGTGCCAGCACCATGCCCCTATTGGGTGCGGGCACCGGGGAGCTGTTTTTT	CASTMPLLGAGTGELFF
14	TRBV11-3	TRBJ1-4	TRBD1	.	TGTGCCAGCAGCCCTGACGGGACAGGGGAAAAACTGTTTTTT	CASSPDGTGEKLFF
12	TRBV5-1	TRBJ1-2	.	.	TGCGCCAGCAGCTTGGACAGCTATGGCTACACCTTC	CASSLDSYGYTF
16	TRBV5-1	TRBJ2-1	TRBD1	.	TGCGCCAGCAGCTTGGCTCGAGTTACAGGGGGTCGTGAGCAGTTCTTC	CASSLARVTGGREQFF
15	TRBV28	TRBJ2-5	TRBD1	.	TGTGCCAGCACGCCCATGGGACAGGGGGGAGAGACCCAGTACTTC	CASTPMGQGGETQYF
14	TRBV6-5	TRBJ2-7	.	.	TGTGCCAGCAGTTATTCGGGGGGCCAACGGGAGCAGTACTTC	CASSYSGGQREQYF
15	TRBV6-4	TRBJ1-3	.	.	TGTGCCAGCATCGAGGTTATTTTGTCTGGAAACACCATATATTTT	CASIEVILSGNTIYF
13	TRBV28	TRBJ1-3	.	.	TGTGCCAGCAGATTTGAACAGGGAAACACCATATATTTT	CASRFEQGNTIYF
14	TRBV4-2	TRBJ1-1	.	once	TGTGCCAGCAGCCAAGGAGTGGTCGGCACTGAAGCTTTCTTT	CASSQGVVGTEAFF
15	TRBV6-5	TRBJ1-4	.	.	TGTGCCAGCAGTTACTCCGGAGGAGGAGGTGAAAAACTGTTTTTT	CASSYSGGGGEKLFF
17	TRBV5-6	TRBJ1-2	TRBD1	.	TGTGCCAGCAGCCGGCCGGGACAGGGCCCCCCTGTTGGCGGCTACACCTTC	CASSRPGQGPPVGGYTF
15	TRBV28	TRBJ2-5	.	.	TGTGCCAGCCGCCCTAGAAAAGACAGACAAGAGACCCAGTACTTC	CASRPRKDRQETQYF
14	TRBV28	TRBJ1-6	.	.	TGTGCCAGCTTCGCGGGAGCTCATAATTCACCCCTCCACTTT	CASFAGAHNSPLHF
15	TRBV5-4	TRBJ1-1	.	few	TGTGCCAGCAGCCTACAGGGATGGGGGAACACTGAAGCTTTCTTT	CASSLQGWGNTEAFF
13	TRBV6-5	TRBJ2-5	TRBD1	.	TGTGCCAGCAGTAGAACAGGGGGAGAGACCCAGTACTTC	CASSRTGGETQYF
16	TRBV10-1	TRBJ1-2	.	.	TGCGCCAGCAGTGACTCTTCGTTTGGGACATTCTATGGCTACACCTTC	CASSDSSFGTFYGYTF
12	TRBV2	TRBJ2-7	.	.	TGTGCCAGCAGTGAGACTGAGTACGAGCAGTACTTC	CASSETEYEQYF
17	TRBV11-3	TRBJ2-1	TRBD1	.	TGTGCCAGCAGCTTAGATCCCGGGACAGGGGGCTACAATGAGCAGTTCTTC	CASSLDPGTGGYNEQFF
15	TRBV7-9	TRBJ1-6	TRBD1	.	TGTGCCAGCAGCGCCCGGGACAGGGATAATTCACCCCTCCACTTT	CASSARDRDNSPLHF
15	TRBV9	TRBJ1-3	.	.	TGTGCCAGCAGCGTATTAGGGGGGGCAGGAAACACCATATATTTT	CASSVLGGAGNTIYF
14	TRBV5-1	TRBJ1-1	TRBD1	.	TGCGCCAGCAGCTCACCGGGACAGGGGGCGTCAGCTTTCTTT	CASSSPGQGASAFF
15	TRBV6-5	TRBJ1-2	.	.	TGTGCCAGCAGCCGCGAGGCGAGGGGGAACTATGGCTACACCTTC	CASSREARGNYGYTF